This record covers a single T cell receptor beta chain. The sample belongs to a study of blood T cells in healthy people across ages. Trimming took off 5 bases at V and 3 bases at J, with 11 bases between the two ends. CDR3 size: 13 residues. The germline CDR1 and CDR2 sequences are MNHEY and SMNVEV (reference sequence). Through a sample-barcoded 5' primer and a J-beta primer mix, a second PCR was run for roughly 6 to 12 cycles. One entry per CDR3 protein results from TCRdb running MiXCR on the 5' RACE reads. The profile shows over 1,200,000 distinct CDR3 sequences, roughly 64% of them singletons. The receptor's source is a man aged 18-30 years in good health. Source material: blood. The chain joins TRBV27 to TRBJ2-7; no reliable D call. This chain's CDR3 is CASSVLIGYEQYF. For the CDR3, the DNA is TGTGCCAGCAGTGTACTGATCGGCTACGAGCAGTACTTC.